This TCR beta chain emerged from a study of shared clonotypes between healthy human individuals. Several immunoSEQ plates held equal portions of the genomic DNA taken from each subset. Sequenced by immunoSEQ multiplex PCR; TCRdb stores in-frame clones only, minus some. The profile shows over 2 million clones, less than 95% of them singletons. CDR1 and CDR2 (germline): SEHNR, FQNEAQ (reference sequence). The CDR3 is made up of 17 amino acids. V trimming: 0 bases; J trimming: 1 base; junction bases outside the gene matches: 5. As regards this clone: This same CDR3 is encoded by further DNA sequences in the sample.

This clonotype was sampled from a man in his late teens or twenties in good health. Some clones in this sample may be carry-over from other donors' samples. Material: naive CD4+ T cells from PBMCs. As for subset: CD45RA+ positively selected. The J gene is TRBJ2-1, the V gene TRBV7-9; 8 positions agree with TRBD2. DNA for the CDR3: TGTGCCAGCAGCTTAGCGACCAGCGGGAGTTCCTACAATGAGCAGTTCTTC. It specifies CASSLATSGSSYNEQFF.